Shown below are 17 T cell receptor beta chains from a single sample sequenced in a study of blood T cell repertoires in COVID-19. Using immunoSEQ multiplex PCR, the repertoire was profiled, and TCRdb retains in-frame clones only, with some absent. The sample comprises around 270,000 clones, 80% to 90% of which are singletons, and about 4.6% rests with the top ten. The sample consisted of peripheral blood. All receptors come from a man aged 35-49 years with acute or convalescent COVID-19.

The chain uses TRBV7-2 and TRBJ2-6; D gene unclear. The CDR3 has 15 amino acids. Deletions cut 4 bases from V and 0 bases from J, with 7 bases between. In germline, CDR1 is SGHTA, CDR2 FQGNSA. The CDR3 here is CASSSYYSGANVLTF. The CDR3 DNA reads TGTGCCAGCAGCTCATACTACTCTGGGGCCAACGTCCTGACTTTC.

The V call is TRBV5-1, the J call TRBJ2-1, with D unclear. Germline CDR1 reads SGHRS; CDR2 reads YFSETQ. This CDR3 has 14 amino acids. V was pared by 1 base and J by 3 bases, with 8 bases between. Here the CDR3 DNA reads TGCGCCAGCAGCTTGACGTCAGACTACAATGAGCAGTTCTTC. This gives the protein CASSLTSDYNEQFF.

The chain couples TRBV5-5 to TRBJ1-1; the match to TRBD1 covers 10 bases. CDR3 length: 18 amino acids. V dropped 2 bases and J dropped 4; count of bases not matched to a gene: 14. CDR1 and CDR2 (germline): SGHKS, YYEKEE (reference sequence). The CDR3: CASSLLTGGASSGTEAFF. The CDR3 DNA reads TGTGCCAGCAGCTTACTGACAGGGGGCGCCTCGTCGGGCACTGAAGCTTTCTTT.

This clone was recorded at least ten times. This chain links TRBV15 with TRBJ1-2; tentative D call: TRBD1 (6 bases). Deletions cut 3 bases from V and 5 bases from J, with 16 bases between. Germline CDR1 is LNHNV and CDR2 is YYDKDF (reference sequence). This CDR3 has 15 residues. In nucleotides, the CDR3 is TGTGCCACCAGCAGGGGTGGTTTAACAGGGTATGGCTACACCTTC. Protein product: CATSRGGLTGYGYTF.

This chain connects TRBV9 to TRBJ1-4; D perhaps matches TRBD1 (5 bases). The germline V gene has CDR1 SGDLS and CDR2 YYNGEE. Trimming pared 0 bases from V and 6 bases from J, leaving 12 bases between. The CDR3 is made up of 15 amino acids. This CDR3 is CASSVAAGEYEKLFF. The CDR3 bases are TGTGCCAGCAGCGTAGCGGCGGGGGAGTATGAAAAACTGTTTTTT.

The chain carries TRBV5-1 and TRBJ1-4; 8 bases fit TRBD1. The germline V gene encodes CDR1 SGHRS and CDR2 YFSETQ. There are 16 residues in the CDR3. V lost 4 bases and J lost 4; bases outside the gene matches: 9. Here the CDR3 DNA reads TGCGCCAGCAGCCCCCTGGTGACAGGGGTTAATGAAAAACTGTTTTTT. This gives the protein CASSPLVTGVNEKLFF.

V and J are TRBV6-5 and TRBJ2-7, with 10 bases fitting TRBD1. Germline trimming cut 8 bases from V and 3 bases from J; bases unmatched to any gene: 7. From germline, CDR1 is MNHEY and CDR2 SVGAGI. The CDR3 has 14 amino acids. CDR3 amino acids: CASFAGTGDYEQYF. The CDR3 DNA reads as TGTGCCAGCTTCGCCGGGACAGGGGACTACGAGCAGTACTTC.

Note on this clone: At one end the junction does not follow the germline gene, possibly because of a read error. This chain joins TRBV18 and TRBJ1-1; 8 bases map to TRBD1. This CDR3 has 14 amino acids. CDR1 and CDR2 from the germline V gene are KGHSH and LQKENI. This CDR3 is CASSSGQAYTEAFF. CDR3 bases: TGTGCCAGCTCATCGGGACAGGCGTACACGGAAGCTTTCTTT.

This sequence joins TRBV27 and TRBJ2-6; 10 bases agree with TRBD1. The length of the CDR3 is 19 residues. CDR1 and CDR2 (germline): MNHEY, SMNVEV (reference sequence). V was pared by 6 bases and J by 0 bases, with 11 bases of the junction left unmatched. The CDR3 here is CASSQYRDRGTSGANVLTF. Here the CDR3 DNA reads TGTGCCAGCAGCCAATACCGGGACAGGGGTACCTCTGGGGCCAACGTCCTGACTTTC.

V usage is TRBV2 and J usage is TRBJ1-4; TRBD1 might be the D (5 bases). The germline V gene has CDR1 SNHLY and CDR2 FYNNEI. This CDR3 comprises 13 residues. The V end was cut by 7 bases, the J end by 7 bases, with 13 bases between. In DNA, the CDR3 is TGTGCCAGCACGAGTTTGGGGGGTGAAAAACTGTTTTTT. It is translated as CASTSLGGEKLFF.

This chain's CDR3 is CASSPLFSGGYNEQFF. The CDR3 DNA follows: TGTGCCAGCTCCCCCCTCTTTAGCGGGGGCTACAATGAGCAGTTCTTC. This chain uses TRBV18 with TRBJ2-1; 9 bases align to TRBD2. The ends lost 6 bases at V and 3 bases at J; junction bases unmatched: 9. The CDR3 sequence is 16 residues long. Germline lookup yields CDR1 KGHSH and CDR2 LQKENI.

The count of this clone is one. The chain carries TRBV5-1 and TRBJ2-3, with 9 bases lining up with TRBD2. Germline CDR1 reads SGHRS; CDR2 reads YFSETQ. V shed 6 bases and J 5 bases; nucleotides not matched to a gene: 7. CDR3 size: 14 residues. In DNA, the CDR3 is TGCGCCAGCAAAGCGGGGGGACGAGGAGATACGCAGTATTTT. Translated: CASKAGGRGDTQYF.

The rearrangement joins TRBV7-6 to TRBJ1-3; D possibly corresponds to TRBD1 (6 bases). Between the trimmed V and J ends, which lost 5 bases and 0 bases, there was a span of 14 bases. Germline values: CDR1 SGHVS, CDR2 FNYEAQ. The CDR3 length is 16 residues. This CDR3 is CASSTTGYSSGNTIYF. The CDR3 DNA reads as TGTGCCAGCAGCACCACAGGGTACAGCTCTGGAAACACCATATATTTT.

V gene TRBV6-5 combines with J gene TRBJ2-7; D remains unclear. The CDR3 consists of 12 residues. Deletions cut 3 bases from V and 2 bases from J, with 5 bases between. In germline, CDR1 is MNHEY, CDR2 SVGAGI. Here the CDR3 DNA reads TGTGCCAGCAGTTATAACACCTACGAGCAGTACTTC. As protein: CASSYNTYEQYF.

The rearrangement joins TRBV2 to TRBJ1-1; TRBD1 is a possible D gene (6 bases). The V end was cut by 0 bases, the J end by 10 bases, with 12 bases between. Looked up from germline, CDR1 is SNHLY and CDR2 is FYNNEI. The CDR3 extends over 13 amino acids. The CDR3 loop is CASSEAPTGRAFF. The CDR3 coding sequence is TGTGCCAGCAGTGAAGCGCCTACAGGGAGAGCTTTCTTT.

V usage is TRBV5-1 and J usage is TRBJ2-2; TRBD2 might be the D (5 bases). Trimming left V 2 bases short and J 4 bases short, with 15 bases between. The germline gives CDR1 SGHRS, CDR2 YFSETQ. The CDR3 is 16 residues long. The CDR3 DNA sequence: TGCGCCAGCAGCTTTGACCGCGGGTATTTCACCGGGGAGCTGTTTTTT. Amino acids: CASSFDRGYFTGELFF.

The chain joins TRBV12-3 or TRBV12-4 to TRBJ2-3, with D possibly TRBD1 on 6 matching bases. Trimming left V 7 bases short and J 1 base short, with 9 bases between. The CDR3 loop spans 13 amino acids. CDR3 coding DNA: TGTGCCAGCACCCGACAGGGCACAGATACGCAGTATTTT. Amino acid sequence: CASTRQGTDTQYF.